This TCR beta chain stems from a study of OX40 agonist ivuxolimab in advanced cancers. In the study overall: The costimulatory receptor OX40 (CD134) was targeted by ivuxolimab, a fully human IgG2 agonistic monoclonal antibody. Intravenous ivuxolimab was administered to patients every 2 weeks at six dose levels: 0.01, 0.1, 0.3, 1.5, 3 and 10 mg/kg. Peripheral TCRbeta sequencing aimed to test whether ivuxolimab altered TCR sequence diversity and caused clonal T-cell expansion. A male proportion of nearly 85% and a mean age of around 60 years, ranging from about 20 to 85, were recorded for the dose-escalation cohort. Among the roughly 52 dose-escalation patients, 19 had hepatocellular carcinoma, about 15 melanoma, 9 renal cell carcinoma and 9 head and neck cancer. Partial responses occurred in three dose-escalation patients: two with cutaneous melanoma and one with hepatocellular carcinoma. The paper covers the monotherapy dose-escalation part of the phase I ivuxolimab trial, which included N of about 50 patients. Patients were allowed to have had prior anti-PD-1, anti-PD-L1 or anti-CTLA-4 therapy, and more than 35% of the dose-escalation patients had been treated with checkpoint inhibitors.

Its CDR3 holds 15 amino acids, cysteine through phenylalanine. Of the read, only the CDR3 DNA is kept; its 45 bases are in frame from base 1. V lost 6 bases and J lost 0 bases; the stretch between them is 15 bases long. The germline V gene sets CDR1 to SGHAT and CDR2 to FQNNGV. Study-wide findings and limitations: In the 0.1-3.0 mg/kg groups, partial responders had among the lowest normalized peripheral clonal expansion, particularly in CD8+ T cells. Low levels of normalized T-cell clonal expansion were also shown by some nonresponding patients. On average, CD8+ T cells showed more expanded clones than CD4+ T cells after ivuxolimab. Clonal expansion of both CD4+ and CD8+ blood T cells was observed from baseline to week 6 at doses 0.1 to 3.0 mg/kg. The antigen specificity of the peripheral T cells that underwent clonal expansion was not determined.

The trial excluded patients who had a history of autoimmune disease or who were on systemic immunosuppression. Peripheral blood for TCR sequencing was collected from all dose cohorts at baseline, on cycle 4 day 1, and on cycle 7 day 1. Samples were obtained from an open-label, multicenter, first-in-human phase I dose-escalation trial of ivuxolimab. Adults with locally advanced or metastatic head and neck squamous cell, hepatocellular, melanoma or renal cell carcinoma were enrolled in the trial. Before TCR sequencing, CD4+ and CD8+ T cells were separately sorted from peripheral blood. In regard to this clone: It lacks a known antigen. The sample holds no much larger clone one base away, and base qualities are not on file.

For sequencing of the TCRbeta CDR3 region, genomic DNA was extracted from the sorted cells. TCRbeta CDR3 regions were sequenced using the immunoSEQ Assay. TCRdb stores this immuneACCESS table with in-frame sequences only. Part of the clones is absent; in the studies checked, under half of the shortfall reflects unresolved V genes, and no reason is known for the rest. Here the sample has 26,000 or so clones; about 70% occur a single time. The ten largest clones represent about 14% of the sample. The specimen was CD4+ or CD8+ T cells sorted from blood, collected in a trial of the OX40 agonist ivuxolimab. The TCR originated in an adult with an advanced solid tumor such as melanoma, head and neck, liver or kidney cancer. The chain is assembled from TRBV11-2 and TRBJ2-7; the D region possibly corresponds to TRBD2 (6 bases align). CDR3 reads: CASRGRGTSSYEQYF. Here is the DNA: TGTGCCAGCAGGGGTCGGGGGACGAGCTCCTACGAGCAGTACTTC.